This T cell receptor beta chain was observed in a study of cytomegalovirus exposure and HLA in healthy donors. About the study: There were 350 to 400 genotyped donors. Of these, about 86% fell in the genetic ancestry cluster associated with self-reported Caucasian donors.

Whole-study findings and limits: Further analysis, carried out later, found HLA-associated TCR beta chains more clonally expanded than equally common other chains.

As regards this clone: Its antigen is undetermined.

Germline lookup yields CDR1 MNHEY and CDR2 SVGAGI. The CDR3 sequence is 16 residues long. V lost 6 bases and J lost 2; bases outside the gene matches: 8. The PCR had 60 Vbeta and 13 Jbeta primers. Using immunoSEQ multiplex PCR, the repertoire was profiled, and TCRdb retains in-frame clones only, with some absent. The sample includes 85,000 to 100,000 clones, about four fifths seen only once; the top ten take about 8%. The genes are TRBV6-5 and TRBJ2-3, with 10 bases identical to TRBD2. Sequenced input: PBMCs. The sequence derives from a human donor in good health. CDR3 coding DNA: TGTGCCAGCAGCTACACTAGCGGGATTACCACAGATACGCAGTATTTT. Amino acid sequence: CASSYTSGITTDTQYF.